What follows is one T cell receptor beta chain and its context. Its antigen is unknown. A much larger clone sits a single nucleotide away, making a read error possible. The source of the sample is a study of circulating CD8 cells and anti-PD-1 response in melanoma. Turning to the study itself: Anti-PD-1 was first-line therapy for about 55% of the 13 patients. Response groups: complete/partial responders versus stable/progressive non-responders.

CDR1 is SQVTM and CDR2 is ANQGSEA in the germline V gene. The trim removed 8 bases at V and 4 bases at J, leaving 19 bases unmatched. This CDR3 region has 16 residues. Study-wide results and limits: DNEG was most diverse; TIGIT repertoires were least diverse. Published repertoire comparisons used only baseline and M1 samples.

The QIAseq Immune Repertoire TCR panel built the libraries from around 15 ng of total RNA. In TCRdb, the reads were re-called with MiXCR into one record per CDR3 protein. Of some 510 distinct CDR3 sequences listed, 6.7% are singletons. Four subsets defined by PD-1 and/or TIGIT were sorted from live CD3+CD8+TCRalphabeta+ cells. This chain connects TRBV29-1 to TRBJ2-5, with TRBD2 matching over 7 bases. This material consisted of CD8+ T cells from PBMCs, taken at baseline or after one month of anti-PD-1 therapy (not recorded which). The TCR originated in a human donor with melanoma. The CDR3 protein is CSPRKASGEHRETQYF. CDR3 nucleotide sequence: TGCAGCCCAAGGAAGGCCAGCGGGGAGCACCGAGAGACCCAGTACTTC.